What follows are 23 T cell receptor beta chains derived from one specimen sequenced in a study of CD8 T cells in ankylosing spondylitis. Study-level points and caveats: The study identified a TCR beta motif of fewer than 10 highly homologous variants that appeared characteristic of ankylosing spondylitis blood.

For these receptors, no antigen is known. From the 5' RACE reads, TCRdb called clonotypes with MiXCR, one entry per CDR3 protein. Among about 540,000 distinct CDR3 sequences listed, about 13% were seen once. The sequenced sample consisted of blood, either unsorted or a sorted T cell fraction (not recorded which). These receptors were taken from a male donor with ankylosing spondylitis.

This clonotype has a handful of counts. This chain joins TRBV7-9 and TRBJ2-4; D is uncertain. The CDR3 is 14 residues long. Trimming left V 6 bases short and J 7 bases short, with 16 bases between. CDR1 and CDR2 from the germline V gene are SEHNR and FQNEAQ (reference sequence). The CDR3 sequence: CASSPVGYRNIQYF. In DNA form, the CDR3 reads TGTGCCAGCAGTCCCGTAGGGTATAGGAACATTCAGTACTTC.

There are many counts of this clonotype. V is TRBV11-2 and J is TRBJ2-3, with 11 bases matching TRBD1. After removal of 5 bases from V and 5 bases from J, the junction contained 6 bases not matched to a gene. This CDR3 comprises 15 residues. Germline CDR1 reads SGHAT; CDR2 reads FQNNGV. CDR3 residues: CASSPGTGGIDTQYF. Written as DNA, the CDR3 is TGTGCCAGCAGCCCCGGGACAGGGGGAATAGATACGCAGTATTTT.

This clonotype was counted only a few times. V and J are TRBV20-1 and TRBJ2-5, with D tentatively TRBD2 (6 bases). The ends were cut back, 5 bases at V and 0 bases at J, with 16 bases in the middle. The CDR3 is 15 residues long. The germline V gene encodes CDR1 DFQATT and CDR2 SNEGSKA (reference sequence). The CDR3 is CSAQDESSDQETQYF. The CDR3 DNA follows: TGCAGTGCTCAAGACGAATCTAGCGACCAAGAGACCCAGTACTTC.

This clonotype was detected only a few times. The chain couples TRBV29-1 to TRBJ2-2, with D unclear. Germline V gene sequence: CDR1 SQVTM, CDR2 ANQGSEA. CDR3 length: 12 amino acids. V lost 6 bases and J 1 base, leaving 6 bases between the germline ends. The CDR3 DNA is TGCAGCGTCGATAAGAACACCGGGGAGCTGTTTTTT. Translated, it gives CSVDKNTGELFF.

V is TRBV20-1 and J is TRBJ2-1; D may be TRBD2 (6 bases). The germline V gene has CDR1 DFQATT and CDR2 SNEGSKA (reference sequence). The V gene lost 1 base and the J gene lost 5 bases, with 18 bases spanning the gap. This CDR3 has 16 residues. CDR3 DNA: TGCAGTGCTAGAGTAGTTGACGGGAGCGGCCACAATGAGCAGTTCTTC. Translated: CSARVVDGSGHNEQFF.

This clonotype was counted a few times. The rearrangement uses TRBV13 and TRBJ1-1, with D hard to call. V shed 7 bases and J shed 0 bases, with 18 bases lying between them. The germline gives CDR1 PRHDT, CDR2 FYEKMQ (reference sequence). This CDR3 has 16 residues. CDR3 DNA: TGTGCCAGCATTACCAAAGCGGAGGAGTTGAACACTGAAGCTTTCTTT. It translates to CASITKAEELNTEAFF.

The sample holds many counts of this clonotype. V usage is TRBV10-1 and J usage is TRBJ1-5; 7 bases match TRBD1. V lost 9 bases, J lost 2 bases, and 4 bases stayed unmatched. The germline gives CDR1 WNHNN, CDR2 SYGVQD (reference sequence). The CDR3 sequence is 13 residues long. CDR3 residues: CASQGQGNQPQHF. CDR3 in DNA: TGCGCCAGTCAAGGACAGGGCAATCAGCCCCAGCATTTT.

This clonotype was recorded at least ten times. The CDR3 nucleotides read TGTGCCAGCAGCTTAGAGGGACGGAGTAATGAAAAACTGTTTTTT. Its protein product is CASSLEGRSNEKLFF. This rearrangement joins TRBV7-9 to TRBJ1-4, with a tentative D call TRBD1 (5 bases). Trimming removed 1 base from V and 4 bases from J, with 10 bases in between. CDR3 length: 15 residues. From germline, CDR1 is SEHNR and CDR2 FQNEAQ (reference sequence).

The rearrangement joins TRBV7-6 to TRBJ2-7; D possibly corresponds to TRBD2 (6 bases). The germline V gene encodes CDR1 SGHVS and CDR2 FNYEAQ. Between the trimmed V and J ends, which lost 0 bases and 3 bases, there was a span of 9 bases. This CDR3 contains 14 residues. Here the CDR3 reads CASSLAGGNYEQYF. The CDR3 DNA follows: TGTGCCAGCAGCTTAGCGGGAGGAAACTACGAGCAGTACTTC.

The table lists this clonotype with many counts. The V call is TRBV24-1, the J call TRBJ2-5, with D possibly matching TRBD1 (5 bases). The CDR3 extends over 14 amino acids. CDR1 is KGHDR and CDR2 is SFDVKD in the germline V gene. The ends were cut back, 2 bases at V and 5 bases at J, with 11 bases in the middle. The CDR3 region is CATSDWKGDETQYF. CDR3 coding DNA: TGTGCCACCAGTGATTGGAAAGGGGATGAGACCCAGTACTTC.

This clonotype was counted only a few times. The chain recombines TRBV11-2 with TRBJ1-6, with TRBD1 matching 7 bases. V dropped 4 bases and J dropped 4; count of bases not matched to a gene: 10. Germline V gene sequence: CDR1 SGHAT, CDR2 FQNNGV. This CDR3 region has 17 residues. DNA for the CDR3: TGTGCCAGCAGCTCCGCAGGGGGAAGGGTTTATAATTCACCCCTCCACTTT. Protein product: CASSSAGGRVYNSPLHF.

The V call is TRBV27, the J call TRBJ2-6; 10 bases agree with TRBD2. V dropped 6 bases and J dropped 1; count of bases not matched to a gene: 6. The germline CDR1 and CDR2 sequences are MNHEY and SMNVEV (reference sequence). CDR3 length equals 17 residues. Written as DNA, the CDR3 is TGTGCCAGCAGCAAAGCGGGAGGGAGATCTGGGGCCAACGTCCTGACTTTC. This translates into CASSKAGGRSGANVLTF.

This clonotype was counted between two and nine times. The junction differs from germline at one of its ends, possibly a read error. This rearrangement joins TRBV20-1 to TRBJ2-2; D ambiguous. This CDR3 comprises 14 residues. Germline CDR1 DFQATT, CDR2 SNEGSKA (reference sequence). The chain's CDR3 is CSARVSGFAGELFF. DNA for the CDR3: TGCAGTGCAAGAGTTTCTGGGTTCGCCGGGGAGCTGTTTTTT.

The V gene is TRBV24-1, the J gene TRBJ2-5; D gene unclear. CDR3 size: 13 residues. Between the trimmed V and J ends, which lost 1 base and 5 bases, there was a span of 7 bases. CDR1 and CDR2 from the germline V gene are KGHDR and SFDVKD. CDR3 amino acids: CATSDFRRETQYF. Here the CDR3 DNA reads TGTGCCACCAGTGATTTTCGACGCGAGACCCAGTACTTC.

This clonotype turned up a few times. This sequence joins TRBV7-2 and TRBJ1-6; the D gene is possibly TRBD1 (5 bases). V was shortened by 1 base and J by 7 bases, with 11 bases between the two germline ends. The germline V gene has CDR1 SGHTA and CDR2 FQGNSA. The CDR3 sequence is 15 residues long. The CDR3 DNA is TGTGCCAGCAGCTTAGGGGGCAGGGAGAATTCACCCCTCCACTTT. As protein: CASSLGGRENSPLHF.

The chain couples TRBV20-1 to TRBJ2-3, with 9 bases lining up with TRBD2. Trimming at V came to 0 bases and at J to 4 bases, leaving 8 bases not matched to a gene. CDR3 length equals 16 residues. Germline CDR1 and CDR2: DFQATT and SNEGSKA (reference sequence). Here the CDR3 DNA reads TGCAGTGCTAGAGATCCGGGACTAGCCGCCCCAGATACGCAGTATTTT. This translates into CSARDPGLAAPDTQYF.

The chain combines TRBV18 with TRBJ2-2; 14 bases align to TRBD2. CDR1 and CDR2 (germline): KGHSH, LQKENI. With V trimmed by 3 bases and J by 4 bases, 1 base remained unmatched. This CDR3 region has 16 residues. CDR3 in DNA: TGTGCCAGCTCACCGGGACTAGCGGGAGTCACCGGGGAGCTGTTTTTT. Translated: CASSPGLAGVTGELFF.

This clonotype was counted between two and nine times. The CDR3 bases are TGTGCCAGCAAGGAGGCGGAGCGCAATGAGCAGTTCTTC. This gives the protein CASKEAERNEQFF. This rearrangement joins TRBV6-2 or TRBV6-3 to TRBJ2-1; a weak D match, TRBD2 (5 bases). CDR1 and CDR2 (germline): MNHEY, SVGEGT. This CDR3 has 13 amino acids. With 7 bases removed from V and 6 bases from J, the gap between germline ends came to 13 bases.

V usage is TRBV6-2 or TRBV6-3 and J usage is TRBJ2-7; 8 nucleotides match TRBD1. The CDR3 has 15 residues. Germline V gives CDR1 MNHEY, CDR2 SVGEGT. J lost 2 bases, V lost 7 bases, and 10 bases had no gene match. The CDR3 DNA follows: TGTGCCAGCACCGCCGGGACAGGCAGACCCTACGAGCAGTACGTC. Protein product: CASTAGTGRPYEQYV.

The sample holds many counts of this clonotype. The chain couples TRBV12-3 or TRBV12-4 to TRBJ1-1; D may be TRBD1 (5 bases). The CDR3 length is 13 residues. Between the trimmed V and J ends, which lost 7 bases and 1 base, there was a span of 10 bases. CDR3 coding DNA: TGTGCCAGCACCCGGGGGGGGAACACTGAAGCTTTCTTT. Amino acids: CASTRGGNTEAFF.

The table lists this clonotype with a few counts. The gene calls are TRBV5-1 and TRBJ2-3; D not resolved. Germline assignment: CDR1 SGHRS and CDR2 YFSETQ. The CDR3 is made up of 14 amino acids. V lost 0 bases, J lost 4 bases, and 9 bases lay in between. The CDR3 sequence: CASSLEVSSDTQYF. Written as DNA, the CDR3 is TGCGCCAGCAGCTTGGAAGTTTCTTCAGATACGCAGTATTTT.

This clonotype was seen more than once but under ten times. The chain recombines TRBV30 with TRBJ2-1; D is undetermined. The germline V gene encodes CDR1 GTSNPN and CDR2 SVGIG (reference sequence). The CDR3 is made up of 13 amino acids. Trimming cost V 3 bases and J 4 bases, with 10 bases left between them. The DNA of the CDR3 is TGTGCCTGGAGCCTGAGTACATACAATGAGCAGTTCTTC. This gives the protein CAWSLSTYNEQFF.

V gene TRBV29-1 combines with J gene TRBJ2-2; 15 nucleotides match TRBD2. The CDR3 runs 17 residues. The V gene end was trimmed by 7 bases and the J gene end by 2 bases; junction bases not matched to a gene: 8. CDR1 and CDR2 from the germline V gene are SQVTM and ANQGSEA. The CDR3 region is CSAAGLAGGPNTGELFF. The CDR3 DNA follows: TGCAGCGCCGCCGGACTAGCGGGAGGGCCCAACACCGGGGAGCTGTTTTTT.